The clone carrying this TCR beta chain has ten or more counts. Its antigen is not identified. The CDR3 end lies 3 residues beyond the end of the read and is filled in from the germline J gene. These data come from a study of T cell clonality in common variable immunodeficiency. Overall study findings and caveats: Fewer TCRbeta clones were shared among CVID subjects than controls. Reportedly, TCR beta sequences from common variable immunodeficiency showed fewer deletions and N-nucleotide insertions.

Only in-frame clones appear in the TCRdb table, and some are missing; sequencing was by immunoSEQ multiplex PCR. The sample yields approximately 20,000 clones, without any singletons. CDR3 length: 11 amino acids. Trimming took 6 bases from V and 5 from J; bases not matched to a gene: 3. CDR1 and CDR2 (germline): SQVTM, ANQGSEA. The sample comprised peripheral blood mononuclear cells. The rearrangement joins TRBV29-1 to TRBJ2-5; 7 positions match TRBD1. The receptor was derived from a human donor with common variable immunodeficiency. The CDR3 DNA, read in part, is TGCAGCGTAAACAGGGGTGAGACC. Protein product: CSVNRGET. The CDR3, in full, reads CSVNRGETQYF.